This TCR beta chain was profiled in a study of blood T cell repertoires in COVID-19. Overall study context: Sites across the United States, Italy and Spain contributed samples from acute and convalescent COVID-19. T cells, B-cell-depleted T cells, or PBMCs supplied cDNA or gDNA.

Original handling: Estimates of nucleated cell counts were drawn from the amplification of reference gene primers. The repertoire was sequenced with immunoSEQ multiplex PCR; TCRdb's copy has only in-frame clones and lacks some. V and J calls and clone size follow that table, whereas D and trimming were derived from the DNA. The sample contains roughly 500,000 clones, about 88% of which appear only once. This CDR3 is 13 amino acids long. Germline CDR1 reads LNHDA; CDR2 reads SQIVND (reference sequence). V dropped 4 bases and J dropped 2 bases, with 8 bases sitting between them. The sequencing input was peripheral blood. The chain employs TRBV19 and TRBJ2-5; the D gene is possibly TRBD1 (6 bases). The sequence derives from a man aged 18-30 years with COVID-19, enrolled during active disease. In nucleotides, the CDR3 is TGTGCCAGTAGTACCGGGACACAAGAGACCCAGTACTTC. It encodes CASSTGTQETQYF.